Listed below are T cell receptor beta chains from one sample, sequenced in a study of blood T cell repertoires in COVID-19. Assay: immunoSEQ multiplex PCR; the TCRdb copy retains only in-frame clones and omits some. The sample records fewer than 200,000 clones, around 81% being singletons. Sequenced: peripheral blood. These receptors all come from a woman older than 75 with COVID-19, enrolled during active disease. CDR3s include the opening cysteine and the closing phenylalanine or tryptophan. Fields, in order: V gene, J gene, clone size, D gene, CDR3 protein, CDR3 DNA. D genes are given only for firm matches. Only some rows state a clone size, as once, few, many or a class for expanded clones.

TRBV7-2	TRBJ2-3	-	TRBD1	CASSLATGADTQYF	TGTGCCAGCAGCTTAGCGACAGGGGCAGATACGCAGTATTTT
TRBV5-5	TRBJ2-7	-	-	CASSLVQGSYEQYF	TGTGCCAGCAGCTTGGTTCAGGGGTCCTACGAGCAGTACTTC
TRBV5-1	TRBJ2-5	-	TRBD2	CASSLGTSVGETQYF	TGCGCCAGCAGCTTGGGGACTAGCGTCGGGGAGACCCAGTACTTC
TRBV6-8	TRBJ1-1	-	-	CASRVRGGTTEAFF	TGTGCCAGCAGGGTGCGGGGTGGGACCACTGAAGCTTTCTTT
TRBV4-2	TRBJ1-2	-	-	CASSQEAYEVVYGYTF	TGTGCCAGCAGCCAAGAGGCTTACGAGGTCGTCTATGGCTACACCTTC
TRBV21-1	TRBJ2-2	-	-	CASSKARDRINTGELFF	TGTGCCAGCAGCAAAGCGCGGGACCGAATTAACACCGGGGAGCTGTTTTTT
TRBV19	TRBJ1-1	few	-	CASSKRQPNTEAFF	TGTGCCAGTAGTAAGAGGCAGCCGAACACTGAAGCTTTCTTT
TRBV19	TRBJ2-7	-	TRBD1	CASSITQGAPYEQYF	TGTGCCAGTAGTATAACACAGGGGGCCCCCTACGAGCAGTACTTC
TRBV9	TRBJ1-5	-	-	CASSPTGSANQPQHF	TGTGCCAGCAGCCCCACAGGTTCCGCCAATCAGCCCCAGCATTTT
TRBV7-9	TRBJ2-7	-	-	CAITRGDEQYF	TGTGCCATCACCAGGGGGGACGAGCAGTACTTC
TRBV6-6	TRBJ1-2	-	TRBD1	CASSYSYRGRGYGYTF	TGTGCCAGCAGTTACTCATACAGGGGTAGGGGCTATGGCTACACCTTC
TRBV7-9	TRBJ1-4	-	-	CASSLLGGWTNEKLFF	TGTGCCAGCAGCTTACTCGGGGGTTGGACTAATGAAAAACTGTTTTTT
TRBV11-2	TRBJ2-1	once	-	CASSSMISPYNEQFF	TGTGCCAGCAGCTCCATGATTAGCCCCTACAATGAGCAGTTCTTC
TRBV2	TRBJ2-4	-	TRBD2	CASKRLAGAKNIQYF	TGTGCCAGCAAACGGCTAGCGGGAGCCAAAAACATTCAGTACTTC
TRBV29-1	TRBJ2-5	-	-	CSVRFQETQYF	TGCAGCGTTCGGTTCCAAGAGACCCAGTACTTC
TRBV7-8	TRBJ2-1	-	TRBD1	CASSLATGSEQFF	TGTGCCAGCAGCTTAGCGACAGGGAGTGAGCAGTTCTTC
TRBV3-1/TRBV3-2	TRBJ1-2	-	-	CASTTAGGADGYTF	TGTGCCAGCACCACAGCGGGAGGGGCGGATGGCTACACCTTC
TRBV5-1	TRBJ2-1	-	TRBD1	CASSQRGTDNEQFF	TGCGCCAGCAGCCAGCGAGGGACAGACAATGAGCAGTTCTTC
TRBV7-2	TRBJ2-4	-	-	CASSHSGGGNIQYF	TGTGCCAGCAGCCATAGCGGAGGAGGAAACATTCAGTACTTC
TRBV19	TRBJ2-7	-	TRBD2	CASSIDRPGGPIEQYF	TGTGCCAGTAGTATAGATAGACCGGGAGGGCCTATCGAGCAGTACTTC
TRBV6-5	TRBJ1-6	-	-	CASSYSPAGMGSPLHF	TGTGCCAGCAGTTACTCCCCGGCAGGGATGGGTTCACCCCTCCACTTT
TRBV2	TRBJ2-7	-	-	CASSGQVTYEQYF	TGTGCCAGCAGCGGCCAGGTGACCTACGAGCAGTACTTC
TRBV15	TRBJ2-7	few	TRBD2	CATRKTSGVSYEQYF	TGTGCCACCAGAAAGACTAGCGGGGTTTCCTACGAGCAGTACTTC
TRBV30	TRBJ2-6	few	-	CAWSNRAGANVLTF	TGTGCCTGGAGTAACAGGGCTGGGGCCAACGTCCTGACTTTC
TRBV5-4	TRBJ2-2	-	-	CASSLGGPGELFF	TGTGCCAGCAGCTTAGGAGGACCCGGGGAGCTGTTTTTT
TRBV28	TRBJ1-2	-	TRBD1	CASTVTGGAVGYTF	TGTGCCAGCACCGTAACAGGGGGCGCCGTAGGCTACACCTTC